This TCR beta chain was documented in a study of OX40 agonist ivuxolimab in advanced cancers. Comment on this clone: The antigen remains undetermined.

Produced via immunoSEQ multiplex PCR; TCRdb's table is partial and in-frame only. The data show 70,000 or so clones, about 84% seen once. The CDR3 consists of 14 residues. Germline V lookup: CDR1 MNHNY, CDR2 SVGAGI (reference sequence). Trimming took off 5 bases at V and 3 bases at J, with 10 bases between the two ends. The study sampled blood at baseline, cycle 4 day 1, and cycle 7 day 1. Broader study findings: With doses of 0.1 to 3.0 mg/kg, CD4+ and CD8+ blood T cells had undergone clonal expansion by week 6.

This specimen consisted of CD4+ or CD8+ T cells sorted from blood, obtained in a trial of the OX40 agonist ivuxolimab. The receptor was isolated from an adult with an advanced solid tumor such as melanoma, head and neck, liver or kidney cancer. The V gene is TRBV6-6, the J gene TRBJ1-4; D is uncertain. The CDR3 DNA is TGTGCCAGCAGTGACCGTTCTGCTAATGAAAAACTGTTTTTT. Amino acids: CASSDRSANEKLFF.